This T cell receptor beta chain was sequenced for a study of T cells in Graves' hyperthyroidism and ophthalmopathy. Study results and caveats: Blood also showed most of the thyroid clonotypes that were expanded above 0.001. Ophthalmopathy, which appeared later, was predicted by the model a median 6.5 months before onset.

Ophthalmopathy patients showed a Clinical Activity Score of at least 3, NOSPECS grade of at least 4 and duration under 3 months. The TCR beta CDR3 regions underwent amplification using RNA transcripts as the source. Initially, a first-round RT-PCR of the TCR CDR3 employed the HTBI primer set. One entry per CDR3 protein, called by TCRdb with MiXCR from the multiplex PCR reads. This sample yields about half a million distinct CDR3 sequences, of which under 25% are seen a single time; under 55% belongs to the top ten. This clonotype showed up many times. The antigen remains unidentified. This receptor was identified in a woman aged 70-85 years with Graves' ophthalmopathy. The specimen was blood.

The CDR3 region is CASSNRVIRETQYF. For the CDR3, the DNA is TGTGCCAGCAGCAACAGGGTAATTCGGGAGACCCAGTACTTC. The rearrangement links TRBV7-6 to TRBJ2-5; a possible D gene is TRBD1 (6 bases). CDR3 length equals 14 residues. Trimming cost V 5 bases and J 5 bases, with 15 bases left between them. The germline gives CDR1 SGHVS, CDR2 FNYEAQ.